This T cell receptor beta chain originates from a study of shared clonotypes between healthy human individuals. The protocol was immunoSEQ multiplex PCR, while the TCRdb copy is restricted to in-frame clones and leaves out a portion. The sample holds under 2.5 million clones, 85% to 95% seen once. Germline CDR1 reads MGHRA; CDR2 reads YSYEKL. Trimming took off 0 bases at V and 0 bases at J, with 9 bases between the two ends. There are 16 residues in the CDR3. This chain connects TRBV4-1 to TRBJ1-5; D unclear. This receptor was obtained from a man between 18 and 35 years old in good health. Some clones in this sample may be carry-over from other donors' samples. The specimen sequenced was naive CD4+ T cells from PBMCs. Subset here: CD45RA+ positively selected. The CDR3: CASSQDATGSNQPQHF. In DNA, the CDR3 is TGCGCCAGCAGCCAAGATGCGACGGGTAGCAATCAGCCCCAGCATTTT.